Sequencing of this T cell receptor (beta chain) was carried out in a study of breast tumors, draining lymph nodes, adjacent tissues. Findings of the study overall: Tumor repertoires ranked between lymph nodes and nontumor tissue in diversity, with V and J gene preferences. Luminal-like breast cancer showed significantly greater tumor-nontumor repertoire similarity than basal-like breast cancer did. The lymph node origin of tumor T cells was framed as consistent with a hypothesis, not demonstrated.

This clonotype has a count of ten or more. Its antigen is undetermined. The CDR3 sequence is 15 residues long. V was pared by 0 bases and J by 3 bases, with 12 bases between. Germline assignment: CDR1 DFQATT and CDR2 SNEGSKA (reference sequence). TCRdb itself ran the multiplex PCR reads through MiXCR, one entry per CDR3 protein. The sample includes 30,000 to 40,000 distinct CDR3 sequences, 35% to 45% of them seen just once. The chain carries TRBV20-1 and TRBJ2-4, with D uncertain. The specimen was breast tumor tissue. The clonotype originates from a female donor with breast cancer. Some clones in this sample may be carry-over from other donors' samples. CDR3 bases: TGCAGTGCTAGAGATGGGATGGATATCAAAAACATTCAGTACTTC. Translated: CSARDGMDIKNIQYF.